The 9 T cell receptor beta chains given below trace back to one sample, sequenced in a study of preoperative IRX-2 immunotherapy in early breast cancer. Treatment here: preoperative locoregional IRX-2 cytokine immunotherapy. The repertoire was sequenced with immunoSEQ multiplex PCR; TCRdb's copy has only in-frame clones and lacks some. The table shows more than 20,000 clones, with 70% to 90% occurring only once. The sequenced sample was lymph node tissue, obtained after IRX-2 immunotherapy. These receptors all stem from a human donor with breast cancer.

The CDR3 nucleotides are TGTGCCAGCAGCGCGCCCGGACAGGGGGCCCAAGAGACCCAGTACTTC. As protein: CASSAPGQGAQETQYF. The gene calls are TRBV11-1 and TRBJ2-5; 11 bases agree with TRBD1. The V segment lost 5 bases and the J segment 1 base; nucleotides outside the gene matches: 6. This CDR3 region has 16 residues. CDR1 and CDR2 (germline): SGHAT, FQDESV (reference sequence). Complete variable domain (other parts from reference TRBV11-1 and TRBJ2-5): EAEVAQSPRYKITEKSQAVAFWCDPISGHATLYWYRQILGQGPELLVQFQDESVVDDSQLPKDRFSAERLKGVDSTLKIQPAELGDSAMYLCASSAPGQGAQETQYFGPGTRLLVL.

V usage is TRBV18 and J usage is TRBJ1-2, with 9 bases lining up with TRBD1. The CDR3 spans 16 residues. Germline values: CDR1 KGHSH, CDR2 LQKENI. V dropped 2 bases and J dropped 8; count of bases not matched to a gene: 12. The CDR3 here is CASSPNVLQGAGGYTF. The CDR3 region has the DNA TGTGCCAGCTCACCAAACGTATTACAGGGGGCCGGAGGCTACACCTTC.

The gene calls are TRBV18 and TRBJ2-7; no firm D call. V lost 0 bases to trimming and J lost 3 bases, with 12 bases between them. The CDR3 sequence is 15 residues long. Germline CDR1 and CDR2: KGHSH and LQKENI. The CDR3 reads CASSPPLRSDYEQYF. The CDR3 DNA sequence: TGTGCCAGCTCACCACCCCTACGGTCGGACTACGAGCAGTACTTC. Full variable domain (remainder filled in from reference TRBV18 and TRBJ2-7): NAGVMQNPRHLVRRRGQEARLRCSPMKGHSHVYWYRQLPEEGLKFMVYLQKENIIDESGMPKERFSAEFPKEGPSILRIQQVVRGDSAAYFCASSPPLRSDYEQYFGPGTRLTVT.

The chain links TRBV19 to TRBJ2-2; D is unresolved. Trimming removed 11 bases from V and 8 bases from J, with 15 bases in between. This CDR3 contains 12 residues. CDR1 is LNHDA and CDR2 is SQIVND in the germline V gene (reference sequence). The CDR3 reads CALGPLGGELFF. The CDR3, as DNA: TGTGCCTTAGGCCCCCTGGGTGGGGAGCTGTTTTTT.

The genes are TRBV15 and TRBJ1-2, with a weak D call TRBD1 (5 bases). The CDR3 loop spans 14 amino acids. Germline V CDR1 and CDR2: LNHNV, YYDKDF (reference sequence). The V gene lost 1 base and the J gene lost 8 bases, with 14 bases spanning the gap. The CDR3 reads CATSRGDSFSGYTF. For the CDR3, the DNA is TGTGCCACCAGCAGAGGAGACAGTTTTAGCGGCTACACCTTC. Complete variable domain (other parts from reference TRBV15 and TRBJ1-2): DAMVIQNPRYQVTQFGKPVTLSCSQTLNHNVMYWYQQKSSQAPKLLFHYYDKDFNNEADTPDNFQSRRPNTSFCFLDIRSPGLGDTAMYLCATSRGDSFSGYTFGSGTRLTVV.

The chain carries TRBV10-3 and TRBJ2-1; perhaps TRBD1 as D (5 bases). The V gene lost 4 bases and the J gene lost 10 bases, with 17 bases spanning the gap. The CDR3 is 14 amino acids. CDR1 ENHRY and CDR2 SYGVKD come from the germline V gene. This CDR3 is CAISVRPEGEEQFF. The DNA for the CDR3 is TGTGCCATCAGTGTCCGGCCAGAAGGGGAAGAGCAGTTCTTC.

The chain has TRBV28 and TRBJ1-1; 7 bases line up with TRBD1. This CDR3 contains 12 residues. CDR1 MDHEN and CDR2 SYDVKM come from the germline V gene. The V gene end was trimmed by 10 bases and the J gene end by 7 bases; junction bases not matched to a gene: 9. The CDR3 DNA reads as TGTGCCACCCATAGGGGGCGTTTTGAAGCTTTCTTT. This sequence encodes CATHRGRFEAFF.

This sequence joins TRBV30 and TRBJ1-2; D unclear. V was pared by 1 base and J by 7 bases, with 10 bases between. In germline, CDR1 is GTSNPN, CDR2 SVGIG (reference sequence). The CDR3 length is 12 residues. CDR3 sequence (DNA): TGTGCCTGGAGTGCCGGAATGGTTGGCTACACCTTC. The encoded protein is CAWSAGMVGYTF.

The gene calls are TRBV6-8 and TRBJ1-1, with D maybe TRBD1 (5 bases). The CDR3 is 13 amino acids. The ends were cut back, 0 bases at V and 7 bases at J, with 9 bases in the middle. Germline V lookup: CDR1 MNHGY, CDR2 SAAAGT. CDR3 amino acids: CASSYSGESEAFF. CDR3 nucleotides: TGTGCCAGCAGTTACTCAGGGGAAAGTGAAGCTTTCTTT.